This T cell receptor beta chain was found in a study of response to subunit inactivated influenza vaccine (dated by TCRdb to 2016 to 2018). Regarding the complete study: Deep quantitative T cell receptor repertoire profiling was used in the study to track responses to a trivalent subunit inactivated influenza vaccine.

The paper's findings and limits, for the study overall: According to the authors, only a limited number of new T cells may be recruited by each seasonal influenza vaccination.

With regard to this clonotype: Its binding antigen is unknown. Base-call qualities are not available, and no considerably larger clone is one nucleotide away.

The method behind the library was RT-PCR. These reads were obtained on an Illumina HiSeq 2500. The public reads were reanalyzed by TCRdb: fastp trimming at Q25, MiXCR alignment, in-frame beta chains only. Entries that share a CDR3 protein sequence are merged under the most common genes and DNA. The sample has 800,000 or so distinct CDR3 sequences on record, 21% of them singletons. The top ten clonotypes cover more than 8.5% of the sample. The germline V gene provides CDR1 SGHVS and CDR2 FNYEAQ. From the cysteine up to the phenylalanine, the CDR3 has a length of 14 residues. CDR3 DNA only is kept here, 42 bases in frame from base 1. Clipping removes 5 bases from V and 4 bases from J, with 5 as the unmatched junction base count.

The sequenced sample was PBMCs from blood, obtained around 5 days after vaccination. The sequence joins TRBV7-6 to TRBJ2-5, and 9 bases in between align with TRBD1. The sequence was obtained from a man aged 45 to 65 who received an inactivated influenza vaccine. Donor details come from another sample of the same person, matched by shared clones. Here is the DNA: TGTGCCAGCAGCCGGACAGGGGTAATAGAGACCCAGTACTTC. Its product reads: CASSRTGVIETQYF.